The 28 T cell receptor beta chains below were found in one sample sequenced in a study of blood T cell repertoires in COVID-19. Using immunoSEQ multiplex PCR, the repertoire was profiled, and TCRdb retains in-frame clones only, with some absent. The table includes approximately 250,000 clones, about 85% detected once. The specimen sequenced was peripheral blood. The receptors originated from a man aged 55 to 70 with acute or convalescent COVID-19.

The chain joins TRBV9 to TRBJ2-7, with TRBD2 matching over 7 bases. The germline CDR1 and CDR2 sequences are SGDLS and YYNGEE. This CDR3 has 15 amino acids. The V gene end was trimmed by 0 bases and the J gene end by 1 base; junction bases not matched to a gene: 4. CDR3 in DNA: TGTGCCAGCAGCGTAGAGGGAGGGACGTCCTACGAGCAGTACTTC. Protein: CASSVEGGTSYEQYF. Supplemented by reference TRBV9 and TRBJ2-7, the full variable domain reads DSGVTQTPKHLITATGQRVTLRCSPRSGDLSVYWYQQSLDQGLQFLIQYYNGEERAKGNILERFSAQQFPDLHSELNLSSLELGDSALYFCASSVEGGTSYEQYFGPGTRLTVT.

For the CDR3, the DNA is TGTGCCATCAAGGGAGCGGGGGGTTCCTCCTACAATGAGCAGTTCTTC. Protein sequence: CAIKGAGGSSYNEQFF. This chain uses TRBV10-3 with TRBJ2-1, with 9 bases identical to TRBD2. With 7 bases clipped from V and 0 bases from J, the junction kept 7 bases outside the gene matches. The CDR3 is made up of 16 amino acids. In germline, CDR1 is ENHRY, CDR2 SYGVKD.

V usage is TRBV12-3 or TRBV12-4 and J usage is TRBJ2-5; 9 bases map to TRBD1. The CDR3 is made up of 13 amino acids. V was clipped by 5 bases and J by 5 bases; unmatched bases: 3. CDR3 nucleotide sequence: TGTGCCAGCAGTATCGGACAGGGGGAGACCCAGTACTTC. It encodes CASSIGQGETQYF.

V usage is TRBV6-6 and J usage is TRBJ2-1; 10 bases are shared with TRBD2. There are 15 residues in the CDR3. J gave up 5 bases and V 2 bases, and 3 bases lay outside the gene matches. The germline V gene encodes CDR1 MNHNY and CDR2 SVGAGI (reference sequence). The CDR3 DNA sequence: TGTGCCAGCAGTTACGAGCGGGAGGGACACAATGAGCAGTTCTTC. It translates to CASSYEREGHNEQFF.

The V gene is TRBV27, the J gene TRBJ2-3; the D gene is possibly TRBD2 (5 bases). V was trimmed by 2 bases and J by 4 bases, leaving 7 bases between them. CDR1 is MNHEY, CDR2 SMNVEV, per germline (reference sequence). The CDR3 totals 13 residues. CDR3 sequence reads: CASSLEGADTQYF. In DNA, the CDR3 is TGTGCCAGCAGTTTAGAGGGCGCAGATACGCAGTATTTT.

The chain combines TRBV5-1 with TRBJ1-3, with TRBD1 matching 12 bases. From germline, CDR1 is SGHRS and CDR2 YFSETQ. V was clipped by 5 bases and J by 0 bases; unmatched bases: 12. The CDR3 has 19 residues. CDR3 sequence (DNA): TGCGCCAGCAGTCGAAGGGACAGGGGGCGGCCGGACTCTGGAAACACCATATATTTT. Encoded protein: CASSRRDRGRPDSGNTIYF.

This chain connects TRBV11-2 to TRBJ2-7; TRBD1 might be the D (6 bases). This CDR3 is built from 14 residues. The V gene lost 5 bases and the J gene lost 7 bases, with 18 bases spanning the gap. Per germline, CDR1 SGHAT and CDR2 FQNNGV. Written as DNA, the CDR3 is TGTGCCAGCAGCGTGGGGCCAGGGGCGGGTGAGCAGTACTTC. Translation: CASSVGPGAGEQYF.

V is TRBV5-1 and J is TRBJ2-2, with D possibly TRBD2 on 5 matching bases. V lost 0 bases and J lost 5, with 14 bases in between. The germline V gene has CDR1 SGHRS and CDR2 YFSETQ. The CDR3 spans 16 residues. In DNA, the CDR3 is TGCGCCAGCAGCTTGGAAAGCGGTGAACAAACCGGGGAGCTGTTTTTT. Translating it yields CASSLESGEQTGELFF.

The rearrangement links TRBV4-1 to TRBJ2-7; the D gene is possibly TRBD2 (5 bases). Trimming took off 4 bases at V and 6 bases at J, with 19 bases between the two ends. The CDR3 extends over 15 amino acids. Per germline, CDR1 MGHRA and CDR2 YSYEKL. The CDR3 DNA reads TGCGCCAGCAGCCCCGTCCTGCCGTTTCGGGGCGAGCAGTACTTC. Its translation is CASSPVLPFRGEQYF.

Only a few counts were recorded for this clone. V and J are TRBV10-3 and TRBJ1-1; a weak D match, TRBD1 (5 bases). Germline values: CDR1 ENHRY, CDR2 SYGVKD. The germline V and J ends were trimmed by 3 bases and 2 bases, with 16 bases remaining between them. CDR3 length: 16 amino acids. The CDR3 DNA is TGTGCCATCAGTGAATCCCTCCCGGGGGTAAACACTGAAGCTTTCTTT. Translated: CAISESLPGVNTEAFF.

The CDR3 loop is CASSLGLAFTGELFF. The CDR3 DNA sequence: TGTGCCAGCAGCCTGGGACTAGCGTTCACCGGGGAGCTGTTTTTT. V and J are TRBV7-3 and TRBJ2-2; 10 bases fit TRBD2. The CDR3 spans 15 residues. Germline trimming cut 5 bases from V and 4 bases from J; bases unmatched to any gene: 4. Germline loops: CDR1 SGHTA, CDR2 FQGTGA.

The J gene is TRBJ2-7, the V gene TRBV12-3 or TRBV12-4, with TRBD2 as a possible D gene (6 bases). This CDR3 has 13 amino acids. V dropped 3 bases and J dropped 0 bases, with 6 bases sitting between them. The CDR3 loop is CASSLEGSYEQYF. CDR3 DNA: TGTGCCAGCAGTTTGGAGGGCTCCTACGAGCAGTACTTC.

This chain joins TRBV4-1 and TRBJ1-4, with 10 bases that match TRBD1. The germline V gene encodes CDR1 MGHRA and CDR2 YSYEKL. V shed 5 bases, J shed 4 bases, and the junction held 7 bases outside the gene matches. CDR3 length: 16 amino acids. CDR3 region: CASSSRQGADNEKLFF. DNA of the CDR3: TGCGCCAGCAGCTCAAGACAGGGGGCTGATAATGAAAAACTGTTTTTT.

Written as DNA, the CDR3 is TGTGCCAGCAGCTTGTCGGATCAGCCCCAGCATTTT. Amino acids: CASSLSDQPQHF. The V and J genes are TRBV5-6 and TRBJ1-5; no definite D call. The CDR3 covers 12 residues. Trimming pared 1 base from V and 5 bases from J, leaving 4 bases between. Germline V gene data show CDR1 as SGHDT and CDR2 as YYEEEE.

Notes on this clone: The junction differs from germline at one of its ends, possibly a read error. This chain joins TRBV11-2 and TRBJ1-1; a weak D match, TRBD1 (6 bases). From germline, CDR1 is SGHAT and CDR2 FQNNGV. This CDR3 is built from 14 residues. This CDR3 reads CASSLGYWDTEAFF. The CDR3 DNA reads TGTGCCAGCAGCTTAGGATACTGGGACACCGAAGCTTTCTTT.

This clone has just a few counts. This sequence joins TRBV29-1 and TRBJ2-1; 8 positions match TRBD2. Germline V gene data show CDR1 as SQVTM and CDR2 as ANQGSEA. J lost 6 bases, V lost 7 bases, and 14 bases had no gene match. CDR3 size: 15 residues. CDR3 loop: CSAAGGGRNINEQFF. CDR3 DNA: TGCAGCGCTGCCGGGGGCGGGAGGAACATCAATGAGCAGTTCTTC.

The J gene is TRBJ2-3, the V gene TRBV11-2, with 11 nucleotides matching TRBD2. The CDR3 length is 14 residues. After removal of 7 bases from V and 1 base from J, the junction contained 1 base not matched to a gene. Germline CDR1 SGHAT, CDR2 FQNNGV. CDR3 bases: TGTGCCAGCAAGACTAGCGGGGGCACAGATACGCAGTATTTT. Its translation is CASKTSGGTDTQYF.

This chain links TRBV9 with TRBJ2-1, with 7 bases fitting TRBD1. The germline V gene encodes CDR1 SGDLS and CDR2 YYNGEE. The ends lost 3 bases at V and 8 bases at J; junction bases unmatched: 14. CDR3 length: 16 amino acids. The CDR3 region is CASSARQGRSLDEQFF. CDR3 nucleotide sequence: TGTGCCAGCAGCGCAAGACAGGGTAGGTCGTTGGATGAGCAGTTCTTC.

The chain is built from TRBV27 and TRBJ1-6, with no clear D. This CDR3 has 15 amino acids. Germline V CDR1 and CDR2: MNHEY, SMNVEV (reference sequence). The V end was cut by 3 bases, the J end by 0 bases, with 6 bases between. CDR3 sequence reads: CASSFESSYNSPLHF. DNA of the CDR3: TGTGCCAGCAGTTTTGAGAGCTCCTATAATTCACCCCTCCACTTT.

V and J are TRBV5-6 and TRBJ1-4; 10 nucleotides align to TRBD1. The germline V gene encodes CDR1 SGHDT and CDR2 YYEEEE. The CDR3 consists of 13 residues. Trimming cost V 9 bases and J 5 bases; bases outside gene matches: 4. The CDR3 protein is CATQTGGNEKLFF. Here the CDR3 DNA reads TGTGCCACCCAGACAGGGGGCAATGAAAAACTGTTTTTT.

This chain links TRBV5-4 with TRBJ1-2; D gene ambiguous. Germline lookup yields CDR1 SGHNT and CDR2 YYREEE (reference sequence). V lost 1 base and J 6 bases, leaving 13 bases between the germline ends. The CDR3 sequence is 14 residues long. As DNA, the CDR3 is TGTGCCAGCAGCTTGAACTCGGAGGTGCATGGCTACACCTTC. Its translation: CASSLNSEVHGYTF.

About this clone: The CDR3 end shows no conserved phenylalanine or tryptophan, and so a read error is likely. The DNA is omitted, as the CDR3 cannot be located on it reliably, and the CDR3 follows TCRdb's listing. This chain uses TRBV27 with TRBJ2-7; TRBD1, as called in the table, went unchecked against the DNA. Germline V gene sequence: CDR1 MNHEY, CDR2 SMNVEV (reference sequence). A total of 10 residues make up the CDR3, ends included. CDR3 residues: CATLTRQGGI.

The chain carries TRBV3-1 (or the pseudogene TRBV3-2) and TRBJ2-7; 11 positions match TRBD2. V gave up 1 base and J gave up 0 bases; unmatched junction bases: 5. This CDR3 region has 17 residues. CDR1 is LGHDT and CDR2 is YNNKEL in the germline V gene (reference sequence). The CDR3 region is CASSQGLAGGLSYEQYF. CDR3 bases: TGTGCCAGCAGCCAAGGGCTAGCGGGAGGCCTCTCCTACGAGCAGTACTTC.

This clone was seen only once. The rearrangement joins TRBV7-6 to TRBJ2-5; 14 positions agree with TRBD2. This CDR3 comprises 16 residues. CDR1 and CDR2 from the germline V gene are SGHVS and FNYEAQ. Germline trimming cut 5 bases from V and 5 bases from J; bases unmatched to any gene: 7. The CDR3 sequence is CASSLRLAGGQETQYF. The CDR3, as DNA: TGTGCCAGCAGCCTCCGACTAGCGGGAGGGCAGGAGACCCAGTACTTC.

This clone was seen once. V gene TRBV19 combines with J gene TRBJ1-3; 10 bases line up with TRBD1. The CDR3 sequence is 15 residues long. Trimming at V came to 6 bases and at J to 2 bases, leaving 4 bases not matched to a gene. The germline CDR1 and CDR2 sequences are LNHDA and SQIVND (reference sequence). Here the CDR3 reads CASRDGTGAGNTIYF. CDR3 nucleotide sequence: TGTGCCAGTAGAGACGGGACAGGGGCTGGAAACACCATATATTTT.

In this sample, this clone turned up a few times. The genes are TRBV6-1 and TRBJ1-5; D unresolved. This CDR3 region has 14 residues. CDR1 is MNHNS and CDR2 is SASEGT in the germline V gene. V was cut by 3 bases and J by 6 bases, with 12 bases left in between. The CDR3 reads CASSEGLEGQPQHF. In DNA form, the CDR3 reads TGTGCCAGCAGTGAGGGGTTGGAGGGTCAGCCCCAGCATTTT.

Here the CDR3 DNA reads TGTGCCAGCAGCTTGAAAACAGGGGGCGACTACAATGAGCAGTTCTTC. Translating gives CASSLKTGGDYNEQFF. The rearrangement joins TRBV7-9 to TRBJ2-1; TRBD1 matches 9 bases. The germline V gene has CDR1 SEHNR and CDR2 FQNEAQ (reference sequence). The CDR3 has 16 amino acids. V lost 3 bases, J lost 3 bases, and 6 bases stayed unmatched.

The V call is TRBV5-4, the J call TRBJ2-3; D ambiguous. CDR1 is SGHNT, CDR2 YYREEE, per germline (reference sequence). Between the trimmed V and J ends, which lost 0 bases and 2 bases, there was a span of 13 bases. This CDR3 is built from 16 residues. Here the CDR3 DNA reads TGTGCCAGCAGCTTGGGGTTAGCCCGGTCCACAGATACGCAGTATTTT. Amino acids: CASSLGLARSTDTQYF.